This T cell receptor beta chain came from a study of stem cell transplantation in POMP-related autoinflammatory disease. Overall study context: Pre-transplant patients had naive-skewed CD4+ T cells and few CD8+ T cells. Notes on the study in general: PRAID patients trended toward lower TRB diversity and higher clonality in all analyzed T-cell subsets. In PRAID patients, the number of distinct TRB V-J gene pairings was restricted.

Comment on this clone: Its antigen remains unknown.

The assay was immunoSEQ multiplex PCR, and TCRdb's table has in-frame clones only and misses some. The data show about 26,000 clones, with around four fifths seen just once and 2% to 3% held by the top ten. Trimming removed 4 bases from V and 4 bases from J, with 17 bases in between. Germline CDR1 is LNHNV and CDR2 is YYDKDF (reference sequence). There are 16 residues in the CDR3. The chain carries TRBV15 and TRBJ1-5; no firm D call. This sequence originates from a human donor with POMP-related autoinflammation and immune dysregulation (PRAID). Sequenced here: CD4+ T cells from PBMCs, sampled before stem cell transplantation. CDR3 region: CATSTWGGRLNQPQHF. CDR3 coding DNA: TGTGCCACCAGCACCTGGGGAGGGAGGCTAAATCAGCCCCAGCATTTT.